The 30 T cell receptor beta chains given below trace back to one sample, sequenced in a study of T cell clonotyping in hematopoietic cell transplantation (dated by TCRdb to the early 2020s). Preparation of the library involved the immunoSEQ multiplex PCR assay. The clones in this table, taken by TCRdb from immuneACCESS, are in-frame only. Not every clone is retained; where verified, under half of the shortfall comes from an unresolved V gene, and the cause of the rest is unknown. The sample yields roughly 17,000 clones; around 90% were counted once. Approximately 5% of the sample is held by the ten biggest clonotypes. Material for sequencing was peripheral blood mononuclear cells. These TCRs come from a man aged 40-49 years in good health. Some clones in this sample may be carry-over from other donors' samples.

The rearrangement joins TRBV6-5 to TRBJ2-3; weak D call: TRBD1 (5 bases). The CDR3 runs to 13 residues. Germline-derived CDR1 and CDR2 are MNHEY and SVGAGI. Deletions cut 7 bases from V and 2 bases from J, with 10 bases between. The CDR3 reads CASTPQVTDTQYF. CDR3 DNA: TGTGCCAGCACCCCACAGGTCACAGATACGCAGTATTTT.

The chain uses TRBV12-5 and TRBJ1-1; D perhaps matches TRBD1 (5 bases). The CDR3 runs to 15 residues. The V gene's germline CDR1 is LGHNT and CDR2 FRNRAP. Trimming stripped 1 base from V and 6 bases from J, with 15 bases between. CDR3 DNA sequence: TGTGCTAGTGGTTTGGGGGACGAGAGGAGGGCTGAAGCTTTCTTT. Amino acids: CASGLGDERRAEAFF. The full variable domain, with the rest looked up from reference TRBV12-5 and TRBJ1-1, is DARVTQTPRHKVTEMGQEVTMRCQPILGHNTVFWYRQTMMQGLELLAYFRNRAPLDDSGMPKDRFSAEMPDATLATLKIQPSEPRDSAVYFCASGLGDERRAEAFFGQGTRLTVV.

CDR3 DNA sequence: TGTGCCAGCAGCTTAGCCGGGTTTCAGGAAAAACTGTTTTTT. This sequence encodes CASSLAGFQEKLFF. The chain recombines TRBV7-9 with TRBJ1-4; D not certain. V shed 0 bases and J shed 8 bases, with 10 bases lying between them. CDR3 length: 14 residues. Germline lookup yields CDR1 SEHNR and CDR2 FQNEAQ (reference sequence).

The rearrangement links TRBV19 to TRBJ1-1; unclear D gene. The CDR3 runs to 12 residues. The V and J ends lost 9 bases and 3 bases respectively, with 11 bases between them. Germline V gene data show CDR1 as LNHDA and CDR2 as SQIVND (reference sequence). CDR3 amino acids: CASGEGYTEAFF. The CDR3 region has the DNA TGTGCCAGCGGAGAAGGGTACACTGAAGCTTTCTTT. Looking up the rest from reference TRBV19 and TRBJ1-1 gives the full variable domain: DGGITQSPKYLFRKEGQNVTLSCEQNLNHDAMYWYRQDPGQGLRLIYYSQIVNDFQKGDIAEGYSVSREKKESFPLTVTSAQKNPTAFYLCASGEGYTEAFFGQGTRLTVV.

The chain uses TRBV4-1 and TRBJ1-5; D is uncertain. Germline loops: CDR1 MGHRA, CDR2 YSYEKL. Trimming left V 4 bases short and J 0 bases short, with 16 bases between. CDR3 length: 17 amino acids. CDR3 sequence reads: CASSRLGPENSNQPQHF. The CDR3 nucleotides read TGCGCCAGCAGCCGCCTCGGGCCAGAAAATAGCAATCAGCCCCAGCATTTT.

The count of this clone is one. This chain connects TRBV25-1 to TRBJ2-3, with D hard to call. The V and J ends lost 9 bases and 4 bases respectively, with 14 bases between them. The CDR3 covers 13 residues. From germline, CDR1 is MGHDK and CDR2 SYGVNS. The CDR3 reads CASAAEMADTQYF. The CDR3 region has the DNA TGTGCCAGTGCTGCGGAGATGGCAGATACGCAGTATTTT.

J is TRBJ1-2 and V is TRBV6-4; a weak D match, TRBD1 (6 bases). Germline V gene data show CDR1 as MRHNA and CDR2 as SNTAGT. This CDR3 is 12 amino acids long. The V gene lost 7 bases and the J gene lost 9 bases, with 15 bases spanning the gap. The CDR3 DNA sequence: TGTGCCAGCATCATCGACAGGCGAAGCTACACCTTC. It is translated as CASIIDRRSYTF.

The V call is TRBV28, the J call TRBJ1-1; TRBD1 matches at 9 bases. Germline CDR1 reads MDHEN; CDR2 reads SYDVKM. The CDR3 is 14 amino acids. The junction had 7 bases not matched to a gene; V was cut back by 4 bases and J by 7 bases. DNA of the CDR3: TGTGCCAGCAGTTCCGGACAGGGGTATAGTGAAGCTTTCTTT. It translates to CASSSGQGYSEAFF.

The chain is built from TRBV20-1 and TRBJ2-1, with TRBD1 identical over 9 bases. Germline loops: CDR1 DFQATT, CDR2 SNEGSKA (reference sequence). Germline trimming cut 3 bases from V and 10 bases from J; bases unmatched to any gene: 1. The CDR3 is 11 amino acids. The CDR3 loop reads CSASGTGEQFF. CDR3 nucleotide sequence: TGCAGTGCTAGCGGGACAGGGGAGCAGTTCTTC.

The rearrangement uses TRBV27 and TRBJ1-2; D uncertain. Germline CDR1 is MNHEY and CDR2 is SMNVEV (reference sequence). The CDR3 has 12 residues. V lost 10 bases and J 3 bases, leaving 12 bases between the germline ends. The CDR3 coding sequence is TGTGCCACCGGAGGAGTTGACTATGGCTACACCTTC. Its protein is CATGGVDYGYTF.

The rearrangement uses TRBV7-9 and TRBJ2-5; 12 bases line up with TRBD2. The CDR3 sequence is 14 residues long. The trim removed 5 bases at V and 4 bases at J, leaving 2 bases unmatched. The germline V gene encodes CDR1 SEHNR and CDR2 FQNEAQ (reference sequence). This CDR3 reads CASSPGLAGETQYF. The CDR3 DNA reads as TGTGCCAGCAGCCCGGGACTAGCGGGAGAGACCCAGTACTTC.

This clone has just a few counts. The CDR3 nucleotides are TGCGCCAGCAGCTTGGGACAGGAGGCGACACCCCTCCACTTT. Protein product: CASSLGQEATPLHF. The chain couples TRBV5-1 to TRBJ1-6; possibly TRBD1 for D (6 bases). The CDR3 covers 14 residues. V was clipped by 0 bases and J by 11 bases, with 12 bases between them. CDR1 and CDR2 (germline): SGHRS, YFSETQ.

The genes are TRBV27 and TRBJ1-1; no firm D call. The germline V gene encodes CDR1 MNHEY and CDR2 SMNVEV (reference sequence). This CDR3 has 14 residues. Trimming stripped 2 bases from V and 1 base from J, with 8 bases between. CDR3 coding DNA: TGTGCCAGCAGTTTAAGGGATGGGAACACTGAAGCTTTCTTT. Amino acid sequence: CASSLRDGNTEAFF.

The gene calls are TRBV25-1 and TRBJ1-2, with D maybe TRBD1 (6 bases). The CDR3 totals 13 residues. Trimming removed 6 bases at V and 2 bases at J, with 10 bases between. Germline CDR1 MGHDK, CDR2 SYGVNS. The CDR3 loop is CASRGTRNYGYTF. The CDR3 DNA reads TGTGCCAGCAGGGGGACACGCAACTATGGCTACACCTTC.

The chain uses TRBV30 and TRBJ1-1; weak D call: TRBD1 (6 bases). The V end was cut by 3 bases, the J end by 4 bases, with 15 bases between. The length of the CDR3 is 14 residues. From germline, CDR1 is GTSNPN and CDR2 SVGIG (reference sequence). This chain's CDR3 is CAWSPDRRGTEAFF. CDR3 nucleotide sequence: TGTGCCTGGAGCCCAGACAGGCGTGGCACTGAAGCTTTCTTT. The full variable domain, rest sourced from reference TRBV30 and TRBJ1-1, is SQTIHQWPATLVQPVGSPLSLECTVEGTSNPNLYWYRQAAGRGLQLLFYSVGIGQISSEVPQNLSASRPQDRQFILSSKKLLLSDSGFYLCAWSPDRRGTEAFFGQGTRLTVV.

The J gene is TRBJ1-4, the V gene TRBV5-1; D gene uncertain. Looked up from germline, CDR1 is SGHRS and CDR2 is YFSETQ. CDR3 length equals 18 residues. V lost 4 bases and J lost 3, with 22 bases in between. CDR3 region: CASSPAGRPGAANEKLFF. CDR3 sequence (DNA): TGCGCCAGCAGCCCGGCGGGTAGACCTGGTGCGGCTAATGAAAAACTGTTTTTT. Based on the CDR3 plus reference TRBV5-1 and TRBJ1-4, the full variable domain is KAGVTQTPRYLIKTRGQQVTLSCSPISGHRSVSWYQQTPGQGLQFLFEYFSETQRNKGNFPGRFSGRQFSNSRSEMNVSTLELGDSALYLCASSPAGRPGAANEKLFFGSGTQLSVL.

The J gene is TRBJ2-4, the V gene TRBV14; D is perhaps TRBD1 or TRBD2 (5 bases each). Germline CDR1 and CDR2: SGHDN and FVKESK. The CDR3 runs 17 residues. V lost 6 bases, J lost 0 bases, and 18 bases lay in between. This CDR3 is CASSPSGQVLAKNIQYF. CDR3 sequence (DNA): TGTGCCAGCAGTCCGTCGGGGCAAGTACTAGCCAAAAACATTCAGTACTTC.

The chain employs TRBV7-8 and TRBJ2-5; a possible D gene is TRBD1 (5 bases). The CDR3 runs to 14 residues. The germline CDR1 and CDR2 sequences are SGHVS and FQNEAQ. The V end was cut by 5 bases, the J end by 0 bases, with 10 bases between. The CDR3 nucleotides read TGTGCCAGCAGCCCCGACAGAAACCAAGAGACCCAGTACTTC. This gives the protein CASSPDRNQETQYF. Variable domain in full (rest from reference TRBV7-8 and TRBJ2-5): GAGVSQSPRYKVAKRGQDVALRCDPISGHVSLFWYQQALGQGPEFLTYFQNEAQLDKSGLPSDRFFAERPEGSVSTLKIQRTQQEDSAVYLCASSPDRNQETQYFGPGTRLLVL.

The chain joins TRBV14 to TRBJ1-1, with 8 positions matching TRBD1. V was pared by 0 bases and J by 7 bases, with 1 base of the junction left unmatched. This CDR3 has 13 residues. Germline V CDR1 and CDR2: SGHDN, FVKESK. The CDR3 protein is CASSQDDRGEAFF. The CDR3 DNA reads TGTGCCAGCAGCCAAGATGACAGGGGTGAAGCTTTCTTT.

The chain uses TRBV5-4 and TRBJ2-7; 11 bases are shared with TRBD2. The germline V gene has CDR1 SGHNT and CDR2 YYREEE (reference sequence). The length of the CDR3 is 15 residues. V shed 4 bases and J 4 bases; nucleotides not matched to a gene: 7. CDR3 in DNA: TGTGCCAGCAGCCCAGGGACTAGCGGTGATTACGAGCAGTACTTC. It specifies CASSPGTSGDYEQYF.

This rearrangement joins TRBV2 to TRBJ2-3; D possibly corresponds to TRBD2 (5 bases). V was clipped by 0 bases and J by 6 bases, with 7 bases between them. This CDR3 contains 13 residues. Germline CDR1 SNHLY, CDR2 FYNNEI. The CDR3 protein is CASSEARGDTQYF. DNA for the CDR3: TGTGCCAGCAGTGAAGCGCGAGGGGATACGCAGTATTTT.

V gene TRBV5-1 combines with J gene TRBJ2-2; 8 bases match TRBD1. Per germline, CDR1 SGHRS and CDR2 YFSETQ. The trim removed 4 bases at V and 5 bases at J, leaving 7 bases unmatched. The CDR3 has 15 amino acids. The chain's CDR3 is CASSQGQAGTGELFF. The CDR3 nucleotides read TGCGCCAGCAGCCAGGGACAGGCGGGGACCGGGGAGCTGTTTTTT.

The V call is TRBV19, the J call TRBJ1-4; a possible D gene is TRBD1 (6 bases). Germline-derived CDR1 and CDR2 are LNHDA and SQIVND (reference sequence). The CDR3 consists of 16 residues. V lost 8 bases and J lost 0, with 16 bases in between. The CDR3 loop is CASEARGRATNEKLFF. The CDR3 nucleotides are TGTGCCAGTGAAGCCAGGGGAAGGGCAACTAATGAAAAACTGTTTTTT.

The chain links TRBV30 to TRBJ2-3; weak D call: TRBD2 (5 bases). Germline V gives CDR1 GTSNPN, CDR2 SVGIG (reference sequence). The germline V and J ends were trimmed by 0 bases and 6 bases, with 10 bases remaining between them. This CDR3 comprises 13 residues. The CDR3 nucleotides are TGTGCCTGGAGTGTAGGACTCACCGATACGCAGTATTTT. It encodes CAWSVGLTDTQYF.

The chain couples TRBV5-6 to TRBJ2-7, with a possible D match to TRBD1 (5 bases). The CDR3 is 12 residues long. Germline CDR1 and CDR2: SGHDT and YYEEEE. The V and J ends lost 4 bases and 6 bases respectively, with 11 bases between them. CDR3 region: CASSRDSGEQYF. As DNA, the CDR3 is TGTGCCAGCAGCCGTGACAGTGGCGAGCAGTACTTC. Complete variable domain (other parts from reference TRBV5-6 and TRBJ2-7): DAGVTQSPTHLIKTRGQQVTLRCSPKSGHDTVSWYQQALGQGPQFIFQYYEEEERQRGNFPDRFSGHQFPNYSSELNVNALLLGDSALYLCASSRDSGEQYFGPGTRLTVT.

This sequence joins TRBV5-4 and TRBJ2-3, with TRBD2 identical over 8 bases. This CDR3 has 17 residues. Germline-derived CDR1 and CDR2 are SGHNT and YYREEE (reference sequence). Losses at the gene ends were 5 bases for V and 2 bases for J; bases not matched to a gene: 13. CDR3 loop: CASSLPGTRWDTDTQYF. CDR3 sequence (DNA): TGTGCCAGCAGTCTTCCCGGGACTAGATGGGACACAGATACGCAGTATTTT. Filled out from reference TRBV5-4 and TRBJ2-3, the complete variable domain reads ETGVTQSPTHLIKTRGQQVTLRCSSQSGHNTVSWYQQALGQGPQFIFQYYREEENGRGNFPPRFSGLQFPNYSSELNVNALELDDSALYLCASSLPGTRWDTDTQYFGPGTRLTVL.

The count of this clone is one. The V gene is TRBV27, the J gene TRBJ2-2, with 10 bases identical to TRBD1. Germline CDR1 is MNHEY and CDR2 is SMNVEV (reference sequence). The CDR3 extends over 15 amino acids. V lost 5 bases, J lost 5 bases, and 5 bases stayed unmatched. Here the CDR3 reads CASSRQGAGTGELFF. In nucleotides, the CDR3 is TGTGCCAGCAGTAGACAGGGGGCTGGGACCGGGGAGCTGTTTTTT.

The chain has TRBV5-6 and TRBJ2-1, with 7 bases matching TRBD1. Germline lookup yields CDR1 SGHDT and CDR2 YYEEEE. There are 16 residues in the CDR3. V lost 1 base, J lost 4 bases, and 8 bases stayed unmatched. The DNA of the CDR3 is TGTGCCAGCAGCTTGAGGTCAGGGGGAGTTTACAATGAGCAGTTCTTC. It specifies CASSLRSGGVYNEQFF.

The chain is built from TRBV6-5 and TRBJ2-7; possibly TRBD1 or TRBD2 for D (5 bases each). The CDR3 sequence is 15 residues long. The V gene lost 2 bases and the J gene lost 0 bases, with 11 bases spanning the gap. CDR1 is MNHEY, CDR2 SVGAGI, per germline. The CDR3 nucleotides are TGTGCCAGCAGTTACGTCGAGGGGAGCTCCTACGAGCAGTACTTC. Encoded protein: CASSYVEGSSYEQYF.

V gene TRBV25-1 combines with J gene TRBJ2-5; D remains unclear. V lost 0 bases, J lost 2 bases, and 10 bases lay in between. The CDR3 extends over 15 amino acids. The V gene's germline CDR1 is MGHDK and CDR2 SYGVNS. The CDR3 here is CASSEYQGRQETQYF. For the CDR3, the DNA is TGTGCCAGCAGTGAATATCAAGGCAGACAAGAGACCCAGTACTTC.